These T cell receptor beta chains were read from a single sample in a study of cytomegalovirus exposure and HLA in healthy donors. The data were produced by immunoSEQ multiplex PCR, yet TCRdb's version contains in-frame clones alone and is incomplete. The repertoire has tens of thousands of clones, 89% of them found once; the top ten carry more than 8%. Material for sequencing was PBMCs. The receptors originated from a woman aged 18-35 years in good health and CMV-seropositive. CDR3s include the opening cysteine and the closing phenylalanine or tryptophan. The D gene is left open where the match is weak. The size field is filled for only some rows; it gives once, few, many or a size class.

>once|TRBV11-2|.|TRBJ2-7
TGTGCCAGCAGCTTAGGGAGCCGGGTTTCAACCTACGAGCAGTACTTC
CASSLGSRVSTYEQYF
>.|TRBV6-6|.|TRBJ2-5
TGTGCCAGCAGTCGAGGAGGGGAGACCCAGTACTTC
CASSRGGETQYF
>.|TRBV7-9|.|TRBJ1-2
TGTGCCAGCAGCTTCCGCGCTTACGATGGCTACACCTTC
CASSFRAYDGYTF
>.|TRBV13|TRBD2|TRBJ2-5
TGTGCCAGCAGCTTACTCGCTAGCGGGGGGGGAGACCAAGAGACCCAGTACTTC
CASSLLASGGGDQETQYF
>.|TRBV5-6|TRBD1|TRBJ1-2
TGTGCCAGCAGCTTGGGACAGGGCCTTTATGGCTACACCTTC
CASSLGQGLYGYTF
>.|TRBV27|TRBD1|TRBJ2-7
TGTGCCAGCAGGGACAGGGCATACGAGCAGTACTTC
CASRDRAYEQYF
>.|TRBV5-1|TRBD1|TRBJ2-3
TGCGCCAGCAGCCAGGGGGTTGCGGCAGATACGCAGTATTTT
CASSQGVAADTQYF
>.|TRBV27|TRBD2|TRBJ2-3
TGTGCCAGCAGTAGATATGGGGGGGCAGATACGCAGTATTTT
CASSRYGGADTQYF
>.|TRBV11-2|.|TRBJ2-3
TGTGCCAGCAGCTTACAGGGCACAGATACGCAGTATTTT
CASSLQGTDTQYF
>.|TRBV19|TRBD1|TRBJ1-5
TGTGCCAGTAGTTCCCGGACAGGGGGCAATCAGCCCCAGCATTTT
CASSSRTGGNQPQHF
>.|TRBV28|TRBD2|TRBJ2-1
TGTGCCAGCTCAATCTCGGGGGGGCCGAGGCAGTTCTTC
CASSISGGPRQFF